A selection of T cell receptor beta chains follows, all from one sample in a study of T cells in Graves' hyperthyroidism and ophthalmopathy. TCRdb independently ran MiXCR on the multiplex PCR reads; one entry per CDR3 protein. The table records 550,000 to 650,000 distinct CDR3 sequences, about 15% of them present only once. The specimen sequenced was blood. The receptors here all came from a woman under 40 with Graves' hyperthyroidism that later progressed to Graves' ophthalmopathy. The CDR3 runs from the conserved cysteine through the conserved F or W. A D gene is named only where the DNA matches it firmly. Clone size is stated in some rows and not others, as once, few, many or a class when expanded.

many	TRBV5-1	TRBJ1-1	NA	TGCGCCAGCACCCACGCGGACCCGAACACTGAAGCTTTCTTT	CASTHADPNTEAFF
many	TRBV11-2	TRBJ1-2	TRBD1	TGTGCCAGCAGCTTAGTATACGGGGACAGCTATGGCTACACCTTC	CASSLVYGDSYGYTF
NA	TRBV7-2	TRBJ2-3	NA	TGTGCCAGCAGCTTATCGGCGGACACAGATACGCAGTATTTT	CASSLSADTDTQYF
NA	TRBV19	TRBJ2-7	NA	TGTGCCAGTAGTATCAAACCCCCCCTAGGCCTTGGCAGCTCCTACGAGCAGTACTTC	CASSIKPPLGLGSSYEQYF
NA	TRBV11-3	TRBJ2-5	NA	TGTACCAGCAGCTTGGCAGGTTCAGAGACCCAGTACTTC	CTSSLAGSETQYF
many	TRBV28	TRBJ1-6	NA	TGTGCCAGCAGTTCCCTTTATAATTCACCCCTCCACTTT	CASSSLYNSPLHF
many	TRBV28	TRBJ2-3	TRBD2	TGTGCCAGCAATCTAGCCGGCGGGAGAGGGATTGATACGCAGTATTTT	CASNLAGGRGIDTQYF
NA	TRBV24-1	TRBJ1-2	TRBD1	TGTGCCACCAGTGATTTCACCCCGGGACAGGGAGGCTACACCTTC	CATSDFTPGQGGYTF
many	TRBV6-2/TRBV6-3	TRBJ1-1	NA	TGTGCCAGCAGTTACGCATTTATGAACACTGAAGCTTTCTTT	CASSYAFMNTEAFF
many	TRBV18	TRBJ2-7	TRBD1	TGTGCCAGCTCACCAGGGACAGAAGGCGAGCAGTACTTC	CASSPGTEGEQYF
many	TRBV10-3	TRBJ2-7	NA	TGTGCCACCAAAACCGGGACCCAGACCTACGAGCAGTACTTC	CATKTGTQTYEQYF
NA	TRBV20-1	TRBJ2-1	TRBD2	TGCAGTGCGGGGACTACCGTCTACAATGAGCAGTTCTTC	CSAGTTVYNEQFF
many	TRBV19	TRBJ1-2	TRBD1	TGTGCCAGTAGTACAGGGGGATCAACCTATGGCTACACCTTC	CASSTGGSTYGYTF
NA	TRBV6-2/TRBV6-3	TRBJ2-3	TRBD2	TGTGCCAGCAGGAGAGGGACAGGGGGACTAGCGGGATTTCCAGATACGCAGTATTTT	CASRRGTGGLAGFPDTQYF
once	TRBV14	TRBJ2-7	NA	TGTGCCAGCAGCCAAGGGGGGACTGGGCCATACGAGCAGTACTTC	CASSQGGTGPYEQYF
many	TRBV6-1	TRBJ1-5	TRBD1	TGTGTCAGCAGTGCAAAGACAGGGTCAACCTTCAATCAGCCCCAGCATTTT	CVSSAKTGSTFNQPQHF
once	TRBV11-3	TRBJ2-2	TRBD2	TGTGCCAGCAGCGTATGGGGGAGGGCCATCACCGGGGAGCTGTTTTTT	CASSVWGRAITGELFF
many	TRBV9	TRBJ1-2	TRBD1	TGTGCCAGCAGCCCGAGGGGGCAGGAGGTTATTGGCTACACCTTC	CASSPRGQEVIGYTF
few	TRBV5-1	TRBJ2-5	TRBD1	TGCGCCAGCAGCTTGGTTTATGGGACAGGGGGCCAAGAGACCCAGTACTTC	CASSLVYGTGGQETQYF
many	TRBV20-1	TRBJ2-7	TRBD2	TGCAGTGCTTATGGACTAGCGGGAGAGATATACGAGCAGTACTTC	CSAYGLAGEIYEQYF
NA	TRBV19	TRBJ1-3	NA	TGTGCCAGTAGCCCCCGGGGGGGATACTCTGGAAACACCATATATTTT	CASSPRGGYSGNTIYF
few	TRBV5-1	TRBJ2-3	NA	TGCGCCAGCAGCTTGGATCACGGAGATACGCAGTATTTT	CASSLDHGDTQYF
many	TRBV5-5	TRBJ2-1	NA	TGTGCCAGCAGCGGGAGCCTTTTCGATGAGCAGTTCTTC	CASSGSLFDEQFF
many	TRBV27	TRBJ2-1	NA	TGTGCCAGCGCTCCCAGCGACGGCTACAATGAGCAGTTCTTC	CASAPSDGYNEQFF
NA	TRBV20-1	TRBJ2-7	TRBD1	TGCAGTGCTAGTAGGGACAGTCGAACCTACGAGCAGTACTTC	CSASRDSRTYEQYF
many	TRBV7-9	TRBJ2-5	NA	TGTGCCAGCAGCCGCAGGGGAGCGGAGACCCAGTACTTC	CASSRRGAETQYF
NA	TRBV7-9	TRBJ2-5	NA	TGTGCCAGCAGCCCTAAAGGCGGGCGGGGAGAGACCCAGTACTTC	CASSPKGGRGETQYF
NA	TRBV4-1	TRBJ2-6	NA	TGCGCCAGCAGCCTCGGGTTGGGGGCTGGGGCCAACGTCCTGACTTTC	CASSLGLGAGANVLTF
many	TRBV20-1	TRBJ2-3	NA	TGCAGTGCTAGACCTGGCGGGACTAGCACAGATACGCAGTATTTT	CSARPGGTSTDTQYF
few	TRBV4-3	TRBJ2-1	TRBD1	TGCGCCAGCAGCCAAGGGGCGACGACAGGGGATAATGAGCAGTTCTTC	CASSQGATTGDNEQFF
many	TRBV11-2	TRBJ1-1	NA	TGTGCCAGCAGCTTAGTATTAAGGGCAGAAGACGCTTTCTTT	CASSLVLRAEDAFF
few	TRBV10-3	TRBJ1-2	NA	TGTGCCATCAGTGAGTCAAGTAGAGGCTACACCTTC	CAISESSRGYTF
NA	TRBV20-1	TRBJ2-1	TRBD1	TGCAGTGCTAGAGATCTTACAGGGGTGGGCAATGAGCAGTTCTTC	CSARDLTGVGNEQFF
many	TRBV11-2	TRBJ1-6	TRBD1	TGTGCCAGCAGCACGGGACAGGTCCATGGATATAATTCACCCCTCCACTTT	CASSTGQVHGYNSPLHF
NA	TRBV20-1	TRBJ1-5	NA	TGCAGTGCTACCCCCCGGGAGCTACCATTCAATCAGCCCCAGCATTTT	CSATPRELPFNQPQHF
NA	TRBV4-3	TRBJ2-7	NA	TGCGCCAGCAGCCCCCACCTCGGGACCGCCTCCTACGAGCAGTACTTC	CASSPHLGTASYEQYF
many	TRBV20-1	TRBJ1-2	NA	TGCAGTGCTAGTGCGGGGGGTAACTATGGCTACACCTTC	CSASAGGNYGYTF
NA	TRBV10-3	TRBJ1-5	TRBD1	TGTGCCATCAGTGTGGGGACAGGCAGGCAGCCCCAGCATTTT	CAISVGTGRQPQHF
many	TRBV29-1	TRBJ1-2	NA	TGCAGCGTTGGGGGATCCTATGGCTACACCTTC	CSVGGSYGYTF
NA	TRBV5-1	TRBJ2-5	NA	TGCGCCAGCAGCTTGGTCAGGGGTCGGCAAGAGACCCAGTACTTC	CASSLVRGRQETQYF
NA	TRBV7-3	TRBJ2-3	NA	TGTGCCAGCAGCTATAGCTCCGAGCGCACAGATACGCAGTATTTT	CASSYSSERTDTQYF
NA	TRBV29-1	TRBJ2-7	TRBD1	TGCAGCGTCGGGACAGGGTACTACGAGCAGTACTTC	CSVGTGYYEQYF
many	TRBV20-1	TRBJ2-1	NA	TGCAGGGCTATTAGCGGAGGGGCCTACAATGAGCAGTTCTTC	CRAISGGAYNEQFF
many	TRBV19	TRBJ1-1	NA	TGTGCCAGTAGTATCCATCCCAAGGACAGCATGAACACTGAAGCTTTCTTT	CASSIHPKDSMNTEAFF
few	TRBV28	TRBJ2-3	NA	TGTGCCAGCAGCCCAAGTTGGGGGTGGGGCACAGATACGCAGTATTTT	CASSPSWGWGTDTQYF
many	TRBV20-1	TRBJ2-5	NA	TGCAGTGCTAGGGCCACCCCTAGGGGGCAAGAGACCCAGTACTTC	CSARATPRGQETQYF
NA	TRBV11-2	TRBJ2-1	NA	TGTGCCAGCAGCTTAGGCGTAGCACCGGGTCTAGGGGCCGAGAATGAGCAGTTCTTC	CASSLGVAPGLGAENEQFF